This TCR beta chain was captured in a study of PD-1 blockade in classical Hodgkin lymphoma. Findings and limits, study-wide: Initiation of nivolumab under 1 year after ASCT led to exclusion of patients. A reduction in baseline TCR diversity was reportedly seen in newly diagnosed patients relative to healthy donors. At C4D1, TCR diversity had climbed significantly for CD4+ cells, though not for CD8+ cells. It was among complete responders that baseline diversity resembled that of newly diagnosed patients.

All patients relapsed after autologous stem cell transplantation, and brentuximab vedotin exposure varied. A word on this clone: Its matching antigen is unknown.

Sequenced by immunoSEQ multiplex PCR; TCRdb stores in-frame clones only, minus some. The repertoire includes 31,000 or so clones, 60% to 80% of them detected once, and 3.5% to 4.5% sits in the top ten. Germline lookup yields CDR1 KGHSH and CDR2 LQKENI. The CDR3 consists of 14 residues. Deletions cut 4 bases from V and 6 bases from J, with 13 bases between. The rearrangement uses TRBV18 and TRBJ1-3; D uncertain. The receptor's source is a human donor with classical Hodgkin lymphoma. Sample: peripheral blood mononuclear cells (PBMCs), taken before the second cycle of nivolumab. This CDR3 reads CASSLREKENTIYF. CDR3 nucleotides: TGTGCCAGCTCACTCCGGGAAAAGGAAAACACCATATATTTT.